This is a list of T cell receptor beta chains from one sample in a study of CD8+ T cells in alopecia areata. Assay used: immunoSEQ multiplex PCR; TCRdb lists only in-frame clones, some missing. The sample records 100,000 to 150,000 clones, roughly 50% being singletons. Sequenced input: NKG2D-low CD8+ T cells sorted from blood. These receptors came from a human donor with alopecia areata. Each CDR3 is given with its conserved first and last residue.

CDR3 length	V gene	J gene	CDR3 protein
14	TRBV18	TRBJ2-7	CASSPDGLHYEQYF
12	TRBV13	TRBJ2-6	CASGAGANVLTF
13	TRBV14	TRBJ2-7	CASSLQGWEEQYF
14	TRBV13	TRBJ2-3	CASSLGGGIDTQYF
13	TRBV29-1	TRBJ1-3	CSVDEGSGNTIYF
11	TRBV30	TRBJ2-1	CAWSVNPEQFF
11	TRBV5-4	TRBJ2-3	CASSKADTQYF
10	TRBV29-1	TRBJ2-1	CSVVVERQFF
12	TRBV29-1	TRBJ2-1	CSVKEGVNEQFF
11	TRBV29-1	TRBJ2-7	CSVDSTHEQYF
14	TRBV29-1	TRBJ2-5	CSVEAGQLQETQYF
11	TRBV2	TRBJ2-4	CASTLGGLSNF
12	TRBV30	TRBJ2-2	CAWKGPPGELFF
16	TRBV28	TRBJ1-1	CASIPVVELRGTEAFF
14	TRBV27	TRBJ2-7	CASSPAVFSYEQYF
15	TRBV29-1	TRBJ2-5	CSVDPTSNMGETQYF
12	TRBV25-1	TRBJ2-7	CASGGGSYEQYF
16	TRBV25-1	TRBJ2-2	CASSGPGGRHAGELFF
12	TRBV30	TRBJ2-2	CAWSVPPGELFF
14	TRBV29-1	TRBJ2-3	CSVEDRKATDTQYF
13	TRBV27	TRBJ1-1	CASSLRGGTEAFF
14	TRBV29-1	TRBJ2-7	CSVGQALNSYEQYF
13	TRBV29-1	TRBJ2-7	CSANLGQGGEQYF
12	TRBV11-2	TRBJ2-2	CASSSNTGELFF